This T cell receptor beta chain was recorded in a study of human T cells and chemical hapten exposure (dated by TCRdb to the early 2020s). With regard to the full study: Libraries were pooled for sequencing, and variation in per-sample TCR yields was attributed mainly to small differences in library volumes within the pool. In alopecia patients, the study followed how the peripheral blood TCR repertoire changed in vivo over primary and secondary sensitization to diphenylcyclopropenone (DPC), a hapten.

Unfractionated whole blood was collected in Tempus Blood RNA tubes, and total RNA was extracted from that blood. About five healthy volunteers were used as TCR sequencing controls and were bled at day 0, 2 weeks and 6 weeks. Results the study describes overall, beyond this receptor: No change with DPC sensitization was found in the number of TCRs above 1 in 1000 frequency, and no evidence of global repertoire structure alterations was found. After repeated subsampling, the strength of the expansion versus patch-test correlation and the threshold at which it became significant changed.

During library preparation, unique molecular identifiers were attached to individual cDNA molecules so that TCRs could be counted quantitatively and reproducibly. From each blood RNA sample, both TCR alpha and TCR beta chains were sequenced. Under the source paper's analysis protocol: The median number of TCRs per sample was 90,000 to 100,000, ranging from about 20,000 to 750,000. V, J and CDR3 annotation of the TCR reads was carried out using the Decombinator software suite. For the PS versus PT1 abundance plots, all samples were subsampled to the same number of TCRs (28,000). TCRs were defined as expanded if absent before sensitization and observed at least eight times at the 2-week time point. Through fastp at Q25 and MiXCR, TCRdb rebuilt clones from the public reads, retaining in-frame beta chains. Rows are unified per CDR3 protein, each entry keeping the most common DNA and genes. For this entry, the V and J calls and clone size follow TCRdb and not the study's own pipeline. This sample has more than 100,000 distinct CDR3 sequences in its table, and over 7% of those were observed once. The top ten hold around 1.4% of the sample.

This clonotype showed up many times. No antigen is known for it. No much larger clone exists at a distance of one base, and base qualities are not known. Sample: whole blood. The TCR was taken from a human donor in good health. Some clones in this sample may be carry-over from other donors' samples. Donor details come from another sample of the same person, matched by shared clones.

The CDR3 region: CSVGLAGGYGDEQFF. The nucleotide sequence reads as follows: TGCAGCGTTGGGCTAGCGGGAGGGTATGGGGATGAGCAGTTCTTC. This chain joins TRBV29-1 to TRBJ2-1; TRBD2 matches 12 bases in the middle. Compared with germline, V lacks 4 bases and J lacks 8 bases; bases without a gene match: 9. According to the germline V gene, CDR1 reads SQVTM and CDR2 reads ANQGSEA. There are 15 amino acids in the CDR3, from cysteine to phenylalanine inclusive. Only the CDR3 DNA is retained, 45 bases long and in frame from the first base.